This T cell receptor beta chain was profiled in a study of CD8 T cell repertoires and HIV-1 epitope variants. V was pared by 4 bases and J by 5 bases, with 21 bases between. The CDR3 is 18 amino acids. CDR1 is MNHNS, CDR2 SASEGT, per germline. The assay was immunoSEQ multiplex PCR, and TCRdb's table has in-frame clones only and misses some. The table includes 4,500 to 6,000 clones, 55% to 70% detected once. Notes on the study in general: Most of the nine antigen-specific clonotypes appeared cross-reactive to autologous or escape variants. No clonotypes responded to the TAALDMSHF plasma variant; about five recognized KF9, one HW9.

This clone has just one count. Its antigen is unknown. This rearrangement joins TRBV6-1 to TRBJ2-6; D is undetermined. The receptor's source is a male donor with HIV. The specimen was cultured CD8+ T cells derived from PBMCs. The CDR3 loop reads CASSVVTWEQSRANVLTF. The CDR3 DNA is TGTGCCAGCAGTGTCGTCACGTGGGAACAAAGTCGGGCCAACGTCCTGACTTTC.